This T cell receptor beta chain appears in the sequencing data of a study of T cell repertoires in cytomegalovirus infection. Study summary: Matching HLA type and CMV infection were both indicated by public TCR beta signatures.

Worth noting for this clonotype: The antigen is unknown.

TCRdb analysed the reads with MiXCR anew, one entry per CDR3 protein. The sample lists more than 400,000 distinct CDR3 sequences, 26% occurring once. Notes on the study in general: There were carriers of CMV plus the relevant HLA, and cumulative public TCR beta family frequency identified them. HLA-C-restricted CMV-specific TCR beta clonotypes were dominant in the ex vivo response.

The CDR3 covers 14 residues. Germline CDR1 is KGHDR and CDR2 is SFDVKD. Trimming removed 12 bases from V and 7 bases from J, with 21 bases in between. This receptor was taken from a human donor in good health (CMV status not recorded). Some clones in this sample may be carry-over from other donors' samples. The chain links TRBV24-1 to TRBJ2-1; D possibly matches TRBD1 or TRBD2 (5 bases each). The sequenced sample was PBMCs. Here the CDR3 DNA reads TGTGCCGCGCAATCTCGGGGCCTTAAGAATGAGCAGTTCTTC. Protein sequence: CAAQSRGLKNEQFF.